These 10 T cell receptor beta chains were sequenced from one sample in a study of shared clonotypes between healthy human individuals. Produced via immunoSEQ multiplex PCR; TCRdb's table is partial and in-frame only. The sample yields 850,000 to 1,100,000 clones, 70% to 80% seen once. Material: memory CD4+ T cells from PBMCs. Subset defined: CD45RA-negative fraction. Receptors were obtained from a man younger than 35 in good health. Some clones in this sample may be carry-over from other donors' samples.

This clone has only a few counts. In nucleotides, the CDR3 is TGTGCCAGCAGTGAATTTGGAGGAGTTGGGCGCAATCAGCCCCAGCATTTT. It translates to CASSEFGGVGRNQPQHF. The chain has TRBV2 and TRBJ1-5; D not resolved. The CDR3 sequence is 17 residues long. V lost 2 bases and J 2 bases, leaving 16 bases between the germline ends. The germline V gene has CDR1 SNHLY and CDR2 FYNNEI.

In DNA, the CDR3 is TGCGCCAGCAGCCAGGGGGCCAAAGAGACCCAGTACTTC. Protein product: CASSQGAKETQYF. V gene TRBV5-1 combines with J gene TRBJ2-5, with 8 positions matching TRBD1. Per germline, CDR1 SGHRS and CDR2 YFSETQ. The V and J ends lost 4 bases and 3 bases, in that order; junction bases with no gene match: 2. The CDR3 has 13 residues.

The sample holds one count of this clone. The CDR3: CASSDPGGLQPQHF. Here the CDR3 DNA reads TGTGCCAGCAGTGACCCGGGGGGCCTTCAGCCCCAGCATTTT. The V gene is TRBV6-1, the J gene TRBJ1-5; TRBD1 might be the D (6 bases). Germline V CDR1 and CDR2: MNHNS, SASEGT. V shed 3 bases and J shed 6 bases, with 12 bases lying between them. The CDR3 is 14 residues long.

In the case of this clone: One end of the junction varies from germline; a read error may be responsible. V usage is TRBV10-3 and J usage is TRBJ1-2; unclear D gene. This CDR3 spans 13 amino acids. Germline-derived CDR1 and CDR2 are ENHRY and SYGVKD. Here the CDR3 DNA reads TGTGCCACCAGTGAGGACCCTAACTATGGCTACACCTTT. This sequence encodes CATSEDPNYGYTF.

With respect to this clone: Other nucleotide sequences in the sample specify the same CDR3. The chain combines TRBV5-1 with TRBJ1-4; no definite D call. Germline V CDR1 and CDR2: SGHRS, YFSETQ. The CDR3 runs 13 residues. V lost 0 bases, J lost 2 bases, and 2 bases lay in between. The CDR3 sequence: CASSLGTNEKLFF. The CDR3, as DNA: TGCGCCAGCAGCTTGGGGACTAATGAAAAACTGTTTTTT. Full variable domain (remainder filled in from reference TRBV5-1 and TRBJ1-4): KAGVTQTPRYLIKTRGQQVTLSCSPISGHRSVSWYQQTPGQGLQFLFEYFSETQRNKGNFPGRFSGRQFSNSRSEMNVSTLELGDSALYLCASSLGTNEKLFFGSGTQLSVL.

The CDR3 sequence: CASSVGQRSGYTF. The CDR3 nucleotides are TGTGCCAGCAGCGTAGGCCAAAGAAGTGGCTACACCTTC. The V and J genes are TRBV9 and TRBJ1-2, with D unclear. CDR3 length: 13 residues. Germline V lookup: CDR1 SGDLS, CDR2 YYNGEE. V lost 0 bases to trimming and J lost 7 bases, with 10 bases between them.

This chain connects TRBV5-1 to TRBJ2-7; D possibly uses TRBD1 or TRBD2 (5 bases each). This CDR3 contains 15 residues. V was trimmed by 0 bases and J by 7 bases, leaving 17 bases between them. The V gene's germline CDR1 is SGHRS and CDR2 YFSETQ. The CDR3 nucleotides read TGCGCCAGCAGCTTGGCCGCACTTGGGGGTCGGGAGCAGTACTTC. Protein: CASSLAALGGREQYF.

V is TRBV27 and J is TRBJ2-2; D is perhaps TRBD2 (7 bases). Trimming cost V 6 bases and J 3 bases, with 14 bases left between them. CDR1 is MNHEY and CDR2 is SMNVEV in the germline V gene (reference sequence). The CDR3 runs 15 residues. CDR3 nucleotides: TGTGCCAGCAGGTCGGGGGGCCCATACACCGGGGAGCTGTTTTTT. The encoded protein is CASRSGGPYTGELFF.

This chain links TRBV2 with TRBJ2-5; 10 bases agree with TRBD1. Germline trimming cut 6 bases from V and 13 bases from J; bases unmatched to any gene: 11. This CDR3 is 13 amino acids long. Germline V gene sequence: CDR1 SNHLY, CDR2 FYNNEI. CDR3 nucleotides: TGTGCCAGCAGCCGGGGACAGGGGAACCCGACGTACTTC. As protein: CASSRGQGNPTYF.

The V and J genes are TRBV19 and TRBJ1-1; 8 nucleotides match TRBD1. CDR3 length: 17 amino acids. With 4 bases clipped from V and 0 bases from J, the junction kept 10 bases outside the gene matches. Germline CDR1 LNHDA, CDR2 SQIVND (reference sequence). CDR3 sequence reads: CASSNTDRETMNTEAFF. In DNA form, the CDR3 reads TGTGCCAGTAGTAACACGGACAGGGAAACTATGAACACTGAAGCTTTCTTT.